A single sample gave rise to the 18 T cell receptor beta chains below, sequenced in a study of CD8 T cells in ankylosing spondylitis. General study points: Several highly homologous variants made up a TCR beta motif, and this motif appeared characteristic of ankylosing spondylitis blood.

A single record per CDR3 protein comes from TCRdb applying MiXCR to the 5' RACE reads. Of about 500,000 distinct CDR3 sequences in the sample, more than 9.5% were seen once. Their recognized antigens are unknown. The source material was blood, either unsorted or a sorted T cell fraction (not recorded which). Receptor source: a male donor with ankylosing spondylitis.

This clonotype was counted a few times. The J gene is TRBJ2-7, the V gene TRBV28; D gene unclear. The CDR3 is 11 residues long. V lost 10 bases to trimming and J lost 3 bases, with 10 bases between them. In germline, CDR1 is MDHEN, CDR2 SYDVKM. The CDR3 spells CATRNDYEQYF. For the CDR3, the DNA is TGTGCCACCCGAAATGACTACGAGCAGTACTTC.

This clonotype was detected only a few times. The V and J genes are TRBV11-2 and TRBJ1-2; 9 nucleotides line up with TRBD1. There are 18 residues in the CDR3. The germline CDR1 and CDR2 sequences are SGHAT and FQNNGV. The trim removed 1 base at V and 0 bases at J, leaving 9 bases unmatched. The chain's CDR3 is CASSLGPRQGGSNYGYTF. In DNA, the CDR3 is TGTGCCAGCAGCTTAGGCCCGAGACAGGGGGGTTCTAACTATGGCTACACCTTC.

This clonotype was observed a few times. This chain uses TRBV20-1 with TRBJ1-1; TRBD1 matches at 9 bases. Germline loops: CDR1 DFQATT, CDR2 SNEGSKA (reference sequence). Unmatched junction bases numbered 8, after V lost 6 bases and J lost 3 bases. This CDR3 comprises 14 residues. The CDR3 nucleotides read TGCAGTGCACCCGGGACAGGGTCCCACACTGAAGCTTTCTTT. Amino acids: CSAPGTGSHTEAFF.

The chain is built from TRBV12-3 or TRBV12-4 and TRBJ2-1, with D possibly TRBD2 on 6 matching bases. The V gene lost 6 bases and the J gene lost 0 bases, with 15 bases spanning the gap. The CDR3 extends over 16 amino acids. CDR3 region: CASSIRRGSSYNEQFF. CDR3 DNA sequence: TGTGCCAGCAGCATCAGGCGGGGCAGCTCCTACAATGAGCAGTTCTTC.

V gene TRBV5-1 combines with J gene TRBJ2-7; no reliable D call. V dropped 3 bases and J dropped 2 bases, with 9 bases sitting between them. From germline, CDR1 is SGHRS and CDR2 YFSETQ. The CDR3 is 13 residues long. The CDR3 region has the DNA TGCGCCAGCAGCTGGGAAGCAGCCTACGAGCAGTACTTC. Residues: CASSWEAAYEQYF. Complete variable domain (other parts from reference TRBV5-1 and TRBJ2-7): KAGVTQTPRYLIKTRGQQVTLSCSPISGHRSVSWYQQTPGQGLQFLFEYFSETQRNKGNFPGRFSGRQFSNSRSEMNVSTLELGDSALYLCASSWEAAYEQYFGPGTRLTVT.

This clonotype occurred a few times. The V gene is TRBV12-3 or TRBV12-4, the J gene TRBJ2-3, with 7 nucleotides matching TRBD2. Trimming at V came to 5 bases and at J to 0 bases, leaving 11 bases not matched to a gene. The CDR3 is made up of 17 amino acids. CDR3 sequence (DNA): TGTGCCAGCAGTGGCCAAATGGGGGGGAGGAGCACAGATACGCAGTATTTT. Its translation is CASSGQMGGRSTDTQYF.

This clonotype was observed a few times. V is TRBV7-9 and J is TRBJ1-2, with D unclear. The ends were cut back, 8 bases at V and 7 bases at J, with 11 bases in the middle. Per the germline V gene, CDR1 is SEHNR and CDR2 is FQNEAQ (reference sequence). CDR3 length: 11 residues. In DNA form, the CDR3 reads TGTGCCAGCTCCCTAAGGGCTGGCTACACCTTC. Residues: CASSLRAGYTF.

This clonotype was detected a few times. The V call is TRBV7-2, the J call TRBJ2-7; D is ambiguous. The CDR3 has 15 residues. Germline V gene lookup returns CDR1 SGHTA and CDR2 FQGNSA. Trimming stripped 1 base from V and 6 bases from J, with 16 bases between. CDR3 residues: CASSLGITGTGEQYF. Written as DNA, the CDR3 is TGTGCCAGCAGCTTAGGTATCACCGGCACCGGCGAGCAGTACTTC.

The table lists this clonotype with a few counts. The chain recombines TRBV11-2 with TRBJ2-1; 9 bases are a match to TRBD2. In germline, CDR1 is SGHAT, CDR2 FQNNGV. V was pared by 5 bases and J by 7 bases, with 15 bases of the junction left unmatched. CDR3 length: 17 residues. The DNA of the CDR3 is TGTGCCAGCAGCCATCCCCGAGGTAGCGGGAGAGTGAATGAGCAGTTCTTC. This translates into CASSHPRGSGRVNEQFF.

The chain links TRBV30 to TRBJ1-2, with D unresolved. There are 13 residues in the CDR3. From germline, CDR1 is GTSNPN and CDR2 SVGIG (reference sequence). Trimming removed 0 bases from V and 4 bases from J, with 9 bases in between. DNA of the CDR3: TGTGCCTGGAGTGTTTTGAAGACCTATGGCTACACCTTC. This codes for CAWSVLKTYGYTF.

This clonotype was seen only a few times. The rearrangement uses TRBV6-2 or TRBV6-3 and TRBJ2-6; the D call may be TRBD1 or TRBD2 (6 bases each). There are 21 residues in the CDR3. V lost 0 bases and J lost 0, with 21 bases in between. Germline V gives CDR1 MNHEY, CDR2 SVGEGT. This CDR3 is CASSYSGGPLPPYSGANVLTF. DNA of the CDR3: TGTGCCAGCAGTTACTCGGGGGGCCCCTTGCCCCCTTACTCTGGGGCCAACGTCCTGACTTTC.

This clonotype was counted a few times. The chain couples TRBV11-2 to TRBJ1-1; D not resolved. CDR3 size: 13 residues. Trimming removed 2 bases from V and 5 bases from J, with 9 bases in between. Germline V CDR1 and CDR2: SGHAT, FQNNGV. The CDR3 region has the DNA TGTGCCAGCAGCTTATATTTTTTGACTGAAGCTTTCTTT. The encoded protein is CASSLYFLTEAFF. Looking up the rest from reference TRBV11-2 and TRBJ1-1 gives the full variable domain: EAGVAQSPRYKIIEKRQSVAFWCNPISGHATLYWYQQILGQGPKLLIQFQNNGVVDDSQLPKDRFSAERLKGVDSTLKIQPAKLEDSAVYLCASSLYFLTEAFFGQGTRLTVV.

The chain uses TRBV12-5 and TRBJ1-5; D uncertain. Trimming stripped 0 bases from V and 1 base from J, with 13 bases between. The CDR3 spans 17 residues. Germline assignment: CDR1 LGHNT and CDR2 FRNRAP. In nucleotides, the CDR3 is TGTGCTAGTGGTTTGGTATACCCAGAACCAAGCAATCAGCCCCAGCATTTT. It yields the protein CASGLVYPEPSNQPQHF.

The chain joins TRBV7-2 to TRBJ2-1; 8 bases match TRBD1. With 7 bases clipped from V and 5 bases from J, the junction kept 7 bases outside the gene matches. Germline V CDR1 and CDR2: SGHTA, FQGNSA. The CDR3 covers 14 residues. The CDR3 protein is CASIPPDRDNEQFF. CDR3 sequence (DNA): TGTGCCAGCATCCCCCCGGACAGGGACAATGAGCAGTTCTTC.

The chain employs TRBV6-1 and TRBJ2-5; TRBD2 matches 7 bases. After removal of 5 bases from V and 5 bases from J, the junction contained 11 bases not matched to a gene. CDR1 MNHNS and CDR2 SASEGT come from the germline V gene. The CDR3 has 15 amino acids. The CDR3 sequence: CASSPPGDGGETQYF. Written as DNA, the CDR3 is TGTGCCAGCAGTCCCCCGGGGGACGGGGGGGAGACCCAGTACTTC.

This clonotype was seen a few times. V gene TRBV5-6 combines with J gene TRBJ1-1; D is perhaps TRBD1 (6 bases). The germline CDR1 and CDR2 sequences are SGHDT and YYEEEE. Between the trimmed V and J ends, which lost 4 bases and 0 bases, there was a span of 13 bases. The CDR3 runs 15 residues. The CDR3 reads CASSPGDGLNTEAFF. CDR3 bases: TGTGCCAGCAGCCCAGGGGACGGTTTGAACACTGAAGCTTTCTTT.

This clonotype was observed many times. The rearrangement links TRBV12-3 or TRBV12-4 to TRBJ2-1; a weak D match, TRBD2 (7 bases). The CDR3 runs 14 residues. The ends were cut back, 5 bases at V and 10 bases at J, with 18 bases in the middle. CDR3 DNA: TGTGCCAGCAGTCAGGGGCCCGGGAGGCAGGAGCAGTTCTTC. This gives the protein CASSQGPGRQEQFF.

This clonotype has more than one count but fewer than ten. The chain is built from TRBV2 and TRBJ1-5, with D tentatively TRBD1 (5 bases). With 4 bases removed from V and 6 bases from J, the gap between germline ends came to 10 bases. This CDR3 has 13 residues. The germline gives CDR1 SNHLY, CDR2 FYNNEI. The CDR3 bases are TGTGCCAGCAGTGGAAACGGGGCTCAGCCCCAGCATTTT. Translated, it gives CASSGNGAQPQHF.